The clone carrying this TCR beta chain was recorded a few times. Its specificity is not known. Each CDR3 protein is one row after TCRdb ran MiXCR on the 5' RACE reads. The data contain approximately 390,000 distinct CDR3 sequences, about a sixth of them singletons. The data are from a study of T-cell memory formation after mild COVID-19. Study as a whole: The study found TCR clusters largely donor specific.

Study outcomes and limitations: Cross-reactive memory appears to have joined, as suggested by some responding clones showing up in pre-infection memory. Most CD4+ clones that shrank were in CM and EM, while CD8+ ones turned up in EMRA.

The CDR3 is made up of 15 amino acids. V was trimmed by 4 bases and J by 0 bases, leaving 12 bases between them. Per germline, CDR1 SGHAT and CDR2 FQNNGV. The specimen sequenced was PBMCs or a T cell subset sorted from them (not recorded which). This chain uses TRBV11-2 with TRBJ1-2, with D perhaps matching TRBD1 (6 bases). The source of this sequence is a man between 18 and 35 years old who had mild COVID-19 (a few samples of this study predate the infection). Cell type and time point are not known. CDR3 bases: TGTGCCAGCAGCTCCCCCAGGGGACCTAACTATGGCTACACCTTC. Translating gives CASSSPRGPNYGYTF.